Sequencing of this T cell receptor (beta chain) was carried out in a study of blood T cell repertoires in COVID-19. Study-level information: Donors in the United States, Italy and Spain gave samples during acute or convalescent COVID-19. The cDNA or gDNA used as material had been derived from T cells, B-cell-depleted T cells, or PBMCs.

Trimming left V 6 bases short and J 0 bases short, with 13 bases between. This CDR3 is 15 amino acids long. The germline V gene encodes CDR1 KGHSH and CDR2 LQKENI. In the authors' workflow: Estimates of nucleated cell counts were drawn from the amplification of reference gene primers. Repertoires were generated with immunoSEQ multiplex PCR, while TCRdb's copy carries only in-frame clones and drops some. D and trimming come from the DNA, and the V and J calls and clone size come from that table. The sample consists of under 300,000 clones, approximately 80% of them appearing once. The clonotype was recovered from a young man who had recovered from COVID-19. The V gene is TRBV18, the J gene TRBJ2-3; a weak D match, TRBD1 (5 bases). Sequencing used peripheral blood. The CDR3 sequence: CASSPRQTSTDTQYF. CDR3 nucleotide sequence: TGTGCCAGCTCCCCTCGACAGACAAGCACAGATACGCAGTATTTT.